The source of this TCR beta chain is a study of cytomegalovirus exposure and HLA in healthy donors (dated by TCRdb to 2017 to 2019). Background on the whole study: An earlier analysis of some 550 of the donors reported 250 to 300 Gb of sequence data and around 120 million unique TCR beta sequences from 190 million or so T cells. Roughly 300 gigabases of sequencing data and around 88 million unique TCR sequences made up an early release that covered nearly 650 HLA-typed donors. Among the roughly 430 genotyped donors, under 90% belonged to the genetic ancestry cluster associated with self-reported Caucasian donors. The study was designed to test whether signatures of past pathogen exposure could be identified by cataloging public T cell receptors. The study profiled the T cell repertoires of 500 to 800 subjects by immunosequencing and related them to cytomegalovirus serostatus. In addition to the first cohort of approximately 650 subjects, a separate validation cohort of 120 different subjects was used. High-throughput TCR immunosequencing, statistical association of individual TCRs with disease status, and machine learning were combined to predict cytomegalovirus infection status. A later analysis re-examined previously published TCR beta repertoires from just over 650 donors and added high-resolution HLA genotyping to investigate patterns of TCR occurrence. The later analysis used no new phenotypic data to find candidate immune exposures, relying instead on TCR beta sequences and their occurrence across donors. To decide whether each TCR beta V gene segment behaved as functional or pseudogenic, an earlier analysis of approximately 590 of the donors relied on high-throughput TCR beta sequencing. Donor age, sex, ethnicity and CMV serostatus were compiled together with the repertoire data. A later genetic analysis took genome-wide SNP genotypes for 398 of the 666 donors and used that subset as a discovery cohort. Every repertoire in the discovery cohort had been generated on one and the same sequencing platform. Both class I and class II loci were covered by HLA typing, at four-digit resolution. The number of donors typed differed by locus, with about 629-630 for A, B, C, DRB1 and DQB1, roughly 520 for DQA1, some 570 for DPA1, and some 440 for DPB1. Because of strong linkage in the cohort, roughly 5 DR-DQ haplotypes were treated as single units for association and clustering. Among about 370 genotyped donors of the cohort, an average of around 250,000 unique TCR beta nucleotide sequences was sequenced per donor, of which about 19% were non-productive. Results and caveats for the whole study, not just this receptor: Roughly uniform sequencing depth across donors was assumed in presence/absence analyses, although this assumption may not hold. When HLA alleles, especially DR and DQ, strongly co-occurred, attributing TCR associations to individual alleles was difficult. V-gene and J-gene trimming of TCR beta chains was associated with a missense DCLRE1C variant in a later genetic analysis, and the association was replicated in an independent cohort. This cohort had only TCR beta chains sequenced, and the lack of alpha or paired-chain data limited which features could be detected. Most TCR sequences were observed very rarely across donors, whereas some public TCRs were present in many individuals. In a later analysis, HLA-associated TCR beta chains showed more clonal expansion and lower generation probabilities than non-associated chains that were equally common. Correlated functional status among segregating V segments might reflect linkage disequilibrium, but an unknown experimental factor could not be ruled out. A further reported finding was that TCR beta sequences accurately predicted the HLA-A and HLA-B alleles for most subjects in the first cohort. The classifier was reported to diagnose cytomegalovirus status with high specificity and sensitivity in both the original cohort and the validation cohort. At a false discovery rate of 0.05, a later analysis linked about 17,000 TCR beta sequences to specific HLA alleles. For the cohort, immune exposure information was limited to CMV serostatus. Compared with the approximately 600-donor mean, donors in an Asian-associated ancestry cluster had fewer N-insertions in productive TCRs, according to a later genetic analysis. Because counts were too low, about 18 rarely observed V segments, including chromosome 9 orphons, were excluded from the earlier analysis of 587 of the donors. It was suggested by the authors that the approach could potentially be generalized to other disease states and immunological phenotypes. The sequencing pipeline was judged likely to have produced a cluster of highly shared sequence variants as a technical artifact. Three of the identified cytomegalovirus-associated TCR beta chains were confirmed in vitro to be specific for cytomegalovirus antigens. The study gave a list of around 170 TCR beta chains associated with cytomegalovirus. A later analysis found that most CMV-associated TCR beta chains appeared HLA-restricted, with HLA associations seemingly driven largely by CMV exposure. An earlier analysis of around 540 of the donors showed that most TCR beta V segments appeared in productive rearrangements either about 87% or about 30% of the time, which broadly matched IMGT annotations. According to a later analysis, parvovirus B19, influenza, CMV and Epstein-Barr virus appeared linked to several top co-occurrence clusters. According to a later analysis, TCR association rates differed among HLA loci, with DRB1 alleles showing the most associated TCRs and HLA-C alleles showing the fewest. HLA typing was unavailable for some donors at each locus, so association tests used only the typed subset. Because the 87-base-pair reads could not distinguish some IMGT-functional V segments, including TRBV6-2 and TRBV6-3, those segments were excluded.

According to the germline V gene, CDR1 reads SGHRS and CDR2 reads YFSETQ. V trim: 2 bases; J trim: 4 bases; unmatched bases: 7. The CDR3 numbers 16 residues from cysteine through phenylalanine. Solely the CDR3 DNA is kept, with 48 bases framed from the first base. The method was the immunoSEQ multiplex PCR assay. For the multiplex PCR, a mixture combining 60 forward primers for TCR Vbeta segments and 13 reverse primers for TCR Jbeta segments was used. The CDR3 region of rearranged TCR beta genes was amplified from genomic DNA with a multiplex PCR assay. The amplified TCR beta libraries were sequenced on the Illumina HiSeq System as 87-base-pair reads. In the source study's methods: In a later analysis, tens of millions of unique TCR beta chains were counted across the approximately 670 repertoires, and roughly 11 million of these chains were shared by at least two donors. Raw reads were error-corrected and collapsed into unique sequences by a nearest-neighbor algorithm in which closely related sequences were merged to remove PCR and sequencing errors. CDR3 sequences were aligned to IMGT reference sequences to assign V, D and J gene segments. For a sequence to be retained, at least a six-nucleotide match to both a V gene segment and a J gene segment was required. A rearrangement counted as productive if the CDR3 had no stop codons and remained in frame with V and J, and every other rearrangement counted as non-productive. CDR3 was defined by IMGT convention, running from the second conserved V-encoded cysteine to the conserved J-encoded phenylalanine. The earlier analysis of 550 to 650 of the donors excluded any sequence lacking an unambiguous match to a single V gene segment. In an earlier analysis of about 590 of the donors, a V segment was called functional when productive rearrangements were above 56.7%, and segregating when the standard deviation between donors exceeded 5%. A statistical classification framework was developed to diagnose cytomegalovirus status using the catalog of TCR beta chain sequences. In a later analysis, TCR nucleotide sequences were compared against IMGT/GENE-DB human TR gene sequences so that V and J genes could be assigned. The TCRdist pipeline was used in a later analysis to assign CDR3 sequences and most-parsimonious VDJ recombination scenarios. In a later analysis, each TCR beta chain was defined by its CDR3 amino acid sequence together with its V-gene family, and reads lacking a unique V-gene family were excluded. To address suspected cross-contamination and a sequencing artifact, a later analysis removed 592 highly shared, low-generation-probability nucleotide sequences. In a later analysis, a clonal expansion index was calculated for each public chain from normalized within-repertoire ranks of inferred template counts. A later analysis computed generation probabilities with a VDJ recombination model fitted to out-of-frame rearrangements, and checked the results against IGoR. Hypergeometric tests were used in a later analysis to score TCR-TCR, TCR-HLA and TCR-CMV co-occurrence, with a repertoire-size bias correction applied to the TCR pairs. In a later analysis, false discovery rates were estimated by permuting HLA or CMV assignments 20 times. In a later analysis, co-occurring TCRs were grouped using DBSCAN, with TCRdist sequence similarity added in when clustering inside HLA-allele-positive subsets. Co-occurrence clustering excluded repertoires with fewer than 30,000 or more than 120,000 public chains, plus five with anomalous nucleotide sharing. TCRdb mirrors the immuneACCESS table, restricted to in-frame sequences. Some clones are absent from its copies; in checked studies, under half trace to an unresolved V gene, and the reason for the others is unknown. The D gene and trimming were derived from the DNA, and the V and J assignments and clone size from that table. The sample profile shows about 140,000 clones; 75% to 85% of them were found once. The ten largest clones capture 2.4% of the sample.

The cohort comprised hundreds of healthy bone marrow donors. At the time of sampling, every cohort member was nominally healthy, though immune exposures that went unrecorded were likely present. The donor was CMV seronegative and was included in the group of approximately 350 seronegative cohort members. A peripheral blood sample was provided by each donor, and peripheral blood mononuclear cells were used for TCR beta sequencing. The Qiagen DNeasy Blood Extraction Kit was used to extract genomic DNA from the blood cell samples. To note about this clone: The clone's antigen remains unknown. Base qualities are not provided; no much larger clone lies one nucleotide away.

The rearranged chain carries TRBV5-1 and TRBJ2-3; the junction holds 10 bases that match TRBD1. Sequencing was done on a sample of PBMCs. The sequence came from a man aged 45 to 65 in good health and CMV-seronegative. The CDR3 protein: CASSLGDRGSSDTQYF. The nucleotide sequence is TGCGCCAGCAGCTTAGGGGACAGGGGCTCTTCAGATACGCAGTATTTT.